The rows below give T cell receptor beta chains drawn from one sample of a study of CD4 T cells in relation to SARS-CoV-2 and coronaviruses. Antigens of these TCRs are unknown. Here immunoSEQ multiplex PCR was the method, and the copy in TCRdb shows in-frame clones only, minus some. The sample includes approximately 26,000 clones, around 78% seen only once; the top ten take 20% to 25%. Specimen: CD4+ T cells from PBMCs, cultured in vitro. Receptor source: a human donor in good health. Each CDR3 is given with its conserved first and last residue. D genes are given only for firm matches. Not all rows give a size; the values are once, few, many and, for expanded clones, a class.

TRBD2 | TRBJ2-3 | TRBV7-2 | . | 16 | TGTGCCAGCAGCTTATCGCTAGCGGTTAGCACAGATACGCAGTATTTT | CASSLSLAVSTDTQYF
. | TRBJ2-5 | TRBV5-1 | . | 11 | TGCGCCAGCAGCTTGTCGGAGACCCAGTACTTC | CASSLSETQYF
TRBD2 | TRBJ2-3 | TRBV10-1 | . | 15 | TGCGCCAGCAGTGAGCCTAGCGGGGGCACAGATACGCAGTATTTT | CASSEPSGGTDTQYF
. | TRBJ2-7 | TRBV7-9 | . | 14 | TGTGCCAGCAGCTCCCGGACGGAGTCCTACGAGCAGTACTTC | CASSSRTESYEQYF
. | TRBJ2-3 | TRBV4-1 | . | 20 | TGCGCCAGCAGCCAAGGGCTTCGGACAGTCATCTCCCGGGGGTTAGATACGCAGTATTTT | CASSQGLRTVISRGLDTQYF
TRBD1 | TRBJ2-2 | TRBV2 | . | 13 | TGTGCCAGCGGACGTGACAGGGCCGGGGAGCTGTTTTTT | CASGRDRAGELFF
. | TRBJ1-1 | TRBV5-4 | . | 14 | TGTGCCAGCAGCTTGAGATTCAGGAACACTGAAGCTTTCTTT | CASSLRFRNTEAFF
. | TRBJ2-6 | TRBV19 | . | 16 | TGTGCCAGTACCCCGGCAGGGACCACTGGGGCCAACGTCCTGACTTTC | CASTPAGTTGANVLTF
. | TRBJ1-5 | TRBV3-1/TRBV3-2 | . | 16 | TGTGCCAGCAGCCAAAAAAGGGTATATAGCAATCAGCCCCAGCATTTT | CASSQKRVYSNQPQHF
TRBD2 | TRBJ2-7 | TRBV3-1/TRBV3-2 | few | 15 | TGTGCCAGCAGCCAACAGCGGGGGGCTCTTGGAGAGCAGTACTTC | CASSQQRGALGEQYF
. | TRBJ1-2 | TRBV4-1 | . | 15 | TGCGCCAGCAGCCACCCCCCGGGGGCAAACTATGGCTACACCTTC | CASSHPPGANYGYTF
. | TRBJ1-3 | TRBV6-5 | . | 16 | TGTGCCAGCAGTTACTCGAGCCGGTCCTCTGGAAACACCATATATTTT | CASSYSSRSSGNTIYF
TRBD2 | TRBJ2-3 | TRBV2 | once | 14 | TGTGCCAGCACCGAGAGGACTAGCCCAGATACGCAGTATTTT | CASTERTSPDTQYF
. | TRBJ1-1 | TRBV5-1 | once | 14 | TGCGCCAGCAGCTCCCCGGTGGGGGGCACTGAAGCTTTCTTT | CASSSPVGGTEAFF
. | TRBJ1-2 | TRBV12-3/TRBV12-4 | . | 13 | TGTGCCAGCAGTTTTGGGAATAACTATGGCTACACCTTC | CASSFGNNYGYTF
TRBD2 | TRBJ2-2 | TRBV5-1 | . | 17 | TGCGCCAGCAGCTCATCTCTGTGGACTAGCAAAACCGGGGAGCTGTTTTTT | CASSSSLWTSKTGELFF
. | TRBJ2-2 | TRBV27 | . | 15 | TGTGCCAGCAGTTCCCCGTTGAAGAACACCGGGGAGCTGTTTTTT | CASSSPLKNTGELFF
TRBD2 | TRBJ2-5 | TRBV28 | . | 14 | TGTGCCAGCAGAGGCGGGGGTACCCAAGAGACCCAGTACTTC | CASRGGGTQETQYF
. | TRBJ2-1 | TRBV5-4 | few | 15 | TGTGCCAGCAGCTTGGTCGGGAGATCGCACAATGAGCAGTTCTTC | CASSLVGRSHNEQFF
. | TRBJ2-3 | TRBV5-1 | few | 15 | TGCGCCAGCAGCCCCCTCCTGAACTGGGCAGATACGCAGTATTTT | CASSPLLNWADTQYF
TRBD1 | TRBJ2-7 | TRBV12-3/TRBV12-4 | . | 13 | TGTGCCAGCAGAGGACAGGGGTCCTACGAGCAGTACTTC | CASRGQGSYEQYF
. | TRBJ2-6 | TRBV11-2 | . | 16 | TGTGCCAGCAGCTTGCGGGGTCCCTCTGGGGCCAACGTCCTGACTTTC | CASSLRGPSGANVLTF
. | TRBJ1-1 | TRBV4-3 | . | 16 | TGCGCCAGCAGGCGCGAAGGGACCGAGAGGAGGACTGAAGCTTTCTTT | CASRREGTERRTEAFF
TRBD1 | TRBJ2-3 | TRBV5-5 | . | 15 | TGTGCCAGCAGCCTCGGTGACAGGGTTTGGGATACGCAGTATTTT | CASSLGDRVWDTQYF
. | TRBJ2-5 | TRBV29-1 | . | 13 | TGCAGCGTTGCGCCCACTGGGGGCGAGACCCAGTACTTC | CSVAPTGGETQYF
. | TRBJ2-1 | TRBV6-2/TRBV6-3 | . | 16 | TGTGCCAGCAGCCATCTTAGTTGGGGCGGTCACAATGAGCAGTTCTTC | CASSHLSWGGHNEQFF
. | TRBJ1-5 | TRBV6-5 | . | 15 | TGTGCCAGCTCCCCAGGAGGGAATAGCAATCAGCCCCAGCATTTT | CASSPGGNSNQPQHF
. | TRBJ2-7 | TRBV5-1 | . | 15 | TGCGCCAGCAGCCTAAACCCCGGGGACGACTACGAGCAGTACTTC | CASSLNPGDDYEQYF
. | TRBJ2-1 | TRBV3-1/TRBV3-2 | once | 14 | TGTGCCAGCAGCCAAGAAGGACGTTACAATGAGCAGTTCTTC | CASSQEGRYNEQFF
. | TRBJ2-3 | TRBV7-2 | . | 16 | TGTGCCAGCAGCTGGGAGGGGGGGGGATCCACAGATACGCAGTATTTT | CASSWEGGGSTDTQYF
. | TRBJ1-4 | TRBV2 | . | 11 | TGTGCCAGCAGTGAGGGGATTTACCTGTTTTTT | CASSEGIYLFF
TRBD1 | TRBJ1-2 | TRBV3-1/TRBV3-2 | . | 16 | TGTGCCAGCAGCCCCACGACAGGGTACCCTCACTCTGGCTACACCTTC | CASSPTTGYPHSGYTF
. | TRBJ1-3 | TRBV6-1 | once | 16 | TGTGCCAGCAGTGAACCCCACAAACCAGGGGGAAACACCATATATTTT | CASSEPHKPGGNTIYF
. | TRBJ2-5 | TRBV9 | once | 15 | TGTGCCAGCAGCGTAGCGGGTATAGAACAAGAGACCCAGTACTTC | CASSVAGIEQETQYF
TRBD2 | TRBJ2-3 | TRBV7-3 | . | 15 | TGTGCCAGCAGGTCCGGGACTAGCGTCACAGATACGCAGTATTTT | CASRSGTSVTDTQYF
. | TRBJ1-6 | TRBV7-2 | . | 15 | TGTGCCAGCAGCTTAGAGGCAGGGAGTAATTCACCCCTCCACTTT | CASSLEAGSNSPLHF
. | TRBJ2-5 | TRBV5-1 | . | 14 | TGCGCCAGCAGCCCGGGCAGGGAAGGGGAGACCCAGTACTTC | CASSPGREGETQYF
TRBD2 | TRBJ2-7 | TRBV7-2 | few | 15 | TGTGCCAGCAGCTCCCGAGCGGGAGGGTCGCACGAGCAGTACTTC | CASSSRAGGSHEQYF
. | TRBJ1-5 | TRBV5-6 | . | 17 | TGTGCCAGCAGCTCGCTTTATCCGGGGAGCGTCAATCAGCCCCAGCATTTT | CASSSLYPGSVNQPQHF
. | TRBJ1-1 | TRBV7-2 | . | 15 | TGTGCCAGCAGCTTAGCCTGGAGTCAAGTCTCTGAAGCTTTCTTT | CASSLAWSQVSEAFF